This T cell receptor (beta chain) was obtained from a study of regulatory dendritic cells for organ transplantation. Turning to this clone: Its specificity is unknown.

Study conclusions and caveats: Memory CD8+ T cells were the most oligoclonal; naive cells were highly diverse.

Per the germline V gene, CDR1 is MNHNS and CDR2 is SASEGT. V was clipped by 0 bases and J by 4 bases, with 13 bases between them. This CDR3 has 16 residues. TCRdb's copy holds only in-frame clones and misses some; the assay was immunoSEQ multiplex PCR. This sample yields just under 30,000 clones, of which about 79% are seen a single time; about 2.4% belongs to the top ten. The chain uses TRBV6-1 and TRBJ1-3; unclear D gene. Sequenced: memory CD4+ T cells from blood. The subset here: CD45RO+ memory T cells. This TCR was recovered from a human donor in good health. CDR3 region: CASSEAFISEGNTIYF. CDR3 DNA: TGTGCCAGCAGTGAAGCCTTCATTTCCGAGGGAAACACCATATATTTT.